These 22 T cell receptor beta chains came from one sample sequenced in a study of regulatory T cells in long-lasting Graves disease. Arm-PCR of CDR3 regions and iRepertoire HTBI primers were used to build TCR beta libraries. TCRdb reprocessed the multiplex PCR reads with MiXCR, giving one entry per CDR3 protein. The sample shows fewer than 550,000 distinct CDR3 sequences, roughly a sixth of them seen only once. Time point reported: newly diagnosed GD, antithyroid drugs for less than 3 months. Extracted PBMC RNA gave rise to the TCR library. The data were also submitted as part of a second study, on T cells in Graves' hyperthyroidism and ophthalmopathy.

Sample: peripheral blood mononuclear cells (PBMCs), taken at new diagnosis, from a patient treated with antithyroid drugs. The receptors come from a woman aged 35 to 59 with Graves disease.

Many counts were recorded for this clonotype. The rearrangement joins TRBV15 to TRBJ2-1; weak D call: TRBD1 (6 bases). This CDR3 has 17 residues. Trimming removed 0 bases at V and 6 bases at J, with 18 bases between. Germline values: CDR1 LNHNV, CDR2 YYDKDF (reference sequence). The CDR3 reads CATSRDSFTGTLNEQFF. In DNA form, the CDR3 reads TGTGCCACCAGCAGAGATTCGTTCACAGGGACCCTCAATGAGCAGTTCTTC.

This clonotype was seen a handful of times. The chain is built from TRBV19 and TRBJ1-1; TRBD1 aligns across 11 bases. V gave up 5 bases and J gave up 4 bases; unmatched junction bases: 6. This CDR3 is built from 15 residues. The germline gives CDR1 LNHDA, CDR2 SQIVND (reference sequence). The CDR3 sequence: CASSVGTGGSTEAFF. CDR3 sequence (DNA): TGTGCCAGTAGTGTAGGGACAGGGGGGAGCACTGAAGCTTTCTTT.

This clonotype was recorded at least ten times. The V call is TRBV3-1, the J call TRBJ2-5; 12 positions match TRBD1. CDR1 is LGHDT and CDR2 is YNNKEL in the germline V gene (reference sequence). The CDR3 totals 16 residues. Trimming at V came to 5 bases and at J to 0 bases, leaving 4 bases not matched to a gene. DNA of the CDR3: TGTGCCAGCAGCACTGGGACAGGGGGCTACCAAGAGACCCAGTACTTC. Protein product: CASSTGTGGYQETQYF.

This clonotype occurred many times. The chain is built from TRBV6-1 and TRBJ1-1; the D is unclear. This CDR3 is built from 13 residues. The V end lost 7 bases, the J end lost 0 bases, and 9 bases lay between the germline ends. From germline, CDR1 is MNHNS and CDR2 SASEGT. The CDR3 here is CASTEHVNTEAFF. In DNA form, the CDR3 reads TGTGCCAGCACCGAACACGTGAACACTGAAGCTTTCTTT.

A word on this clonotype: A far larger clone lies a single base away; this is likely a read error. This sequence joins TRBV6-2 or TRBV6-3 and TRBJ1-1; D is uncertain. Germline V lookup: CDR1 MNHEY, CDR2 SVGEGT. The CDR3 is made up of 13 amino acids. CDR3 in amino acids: CAGSFDWNTEAFF. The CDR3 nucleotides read TGTGCCGGCAGTTTCGACTGGAACACTGAAGCTTTCTTT.

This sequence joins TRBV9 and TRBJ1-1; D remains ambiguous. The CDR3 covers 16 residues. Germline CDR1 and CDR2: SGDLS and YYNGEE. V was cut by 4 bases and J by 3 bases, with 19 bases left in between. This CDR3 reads CASSPHPVGRDTEAFF. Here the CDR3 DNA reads TGTGCCAGCAGCCCTCACCCGGTAGGGCGGGACACTGAAGCTTTCTTT. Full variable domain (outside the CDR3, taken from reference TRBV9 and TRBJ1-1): DSGVTQTPKHLITATGQRVTLRCSPRSGDLSVYWYQQSLDQGLQFLIQYYNGEERAKGNILERFSAQQFPDLHSELNLSSLELGDSALYFCASSPHPVGRDTEAFFGQGTRLTVV.

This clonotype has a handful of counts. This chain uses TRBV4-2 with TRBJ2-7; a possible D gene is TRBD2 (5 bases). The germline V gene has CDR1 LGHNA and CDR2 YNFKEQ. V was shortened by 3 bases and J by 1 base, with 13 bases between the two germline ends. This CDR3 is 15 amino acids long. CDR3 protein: CASSQTSDFSYEQYF. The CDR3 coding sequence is TGTGCCAGCAGCCAGACTTCGGACTTTTCCTACGAGCAGTACTTC.

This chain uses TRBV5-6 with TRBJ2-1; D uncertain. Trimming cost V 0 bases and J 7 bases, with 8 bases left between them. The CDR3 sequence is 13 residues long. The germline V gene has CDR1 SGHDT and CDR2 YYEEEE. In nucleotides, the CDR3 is TGTGCCAGCAGCTTGGGGCACCCGAATGAGCAGTTCTTC. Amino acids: CASSLGHPNEQFF. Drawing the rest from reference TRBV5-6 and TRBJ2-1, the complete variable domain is DAGVTQSPTHLIKTRGQQVTLRCSPKSGHDTVSWYQQALGQGPQFIFQYYEEEERQRGNFPDRFSGHQFPNYSSELNVNALLLGDSALYLCASSLGHPNEQFFGPGTRLTVL.

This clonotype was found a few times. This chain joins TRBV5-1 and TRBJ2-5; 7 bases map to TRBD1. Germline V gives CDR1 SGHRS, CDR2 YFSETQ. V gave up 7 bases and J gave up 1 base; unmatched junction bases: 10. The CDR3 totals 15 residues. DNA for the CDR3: TGCGCCAGCGGAGGTTCCGGGACAGCCCAAGAGACCCAGTACTTC. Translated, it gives CASGGSGTAQETQYF.

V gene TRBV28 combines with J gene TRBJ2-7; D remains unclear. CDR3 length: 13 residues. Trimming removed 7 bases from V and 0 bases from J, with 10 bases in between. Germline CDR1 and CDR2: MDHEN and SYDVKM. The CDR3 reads CASMGYASYEQYF. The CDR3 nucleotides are TGTGCCAGCATGGGATACGCCTCCTACGAGCAGTACTTC.

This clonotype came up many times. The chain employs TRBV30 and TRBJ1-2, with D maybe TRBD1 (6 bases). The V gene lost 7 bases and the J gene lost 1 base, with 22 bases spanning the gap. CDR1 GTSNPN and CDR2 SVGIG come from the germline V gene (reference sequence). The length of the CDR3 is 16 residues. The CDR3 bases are TGTGCCTCGTCCCGCGCGGGACTCAGGGGTAACTATGGCTACACCTTC. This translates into CASSRAGLRGNYGYTF.

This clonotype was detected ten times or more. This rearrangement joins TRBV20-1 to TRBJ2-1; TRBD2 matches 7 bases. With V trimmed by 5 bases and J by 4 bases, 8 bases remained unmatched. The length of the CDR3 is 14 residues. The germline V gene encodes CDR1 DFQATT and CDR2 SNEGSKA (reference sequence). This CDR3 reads CSAGRGNIYNEQFF. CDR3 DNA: TGCAGTGCTGGGCGGGGGAATATATACAATGAGCAGTTCTTC.

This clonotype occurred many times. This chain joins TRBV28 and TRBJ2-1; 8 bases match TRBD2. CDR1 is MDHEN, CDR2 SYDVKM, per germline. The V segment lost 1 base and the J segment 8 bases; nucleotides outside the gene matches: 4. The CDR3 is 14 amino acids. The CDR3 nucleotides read TGTGCCAGCAGTTTATTGCGGGGGGACGATGAGCAGTTCTTC. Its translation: CASSLLRGDDEQFF.

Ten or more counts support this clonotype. DNA of the CDR3: TGTGCCAGCAGTTCCTCAGGGGGCACTCAGCCCCAGCATTTT. This gives the protein CASSSSGGTQPQHF. This chain joins TRBV12-3 or TRBV12-4 and TRBJ1-5, with 8 bases lining up with TRBD1. After removal of 4 bases from V and 6 bases from J, the junction contained 5 bases not matched to a gene. The CDR3 totals 14 residues.

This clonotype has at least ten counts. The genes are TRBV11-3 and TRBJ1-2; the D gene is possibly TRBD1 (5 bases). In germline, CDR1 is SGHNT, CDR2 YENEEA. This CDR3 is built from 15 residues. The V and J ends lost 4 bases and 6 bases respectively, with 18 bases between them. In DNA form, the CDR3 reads TGTGCCAGCAGCTCCCGGGACGTGGCGATGAATGGCTACACCTTC. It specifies CASSSRDVAMNGYTF.

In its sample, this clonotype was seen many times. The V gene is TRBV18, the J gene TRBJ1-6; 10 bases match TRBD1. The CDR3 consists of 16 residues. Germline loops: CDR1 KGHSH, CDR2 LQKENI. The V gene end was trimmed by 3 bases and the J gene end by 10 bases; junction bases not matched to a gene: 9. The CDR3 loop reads CASSPSTGGNGSPLHF. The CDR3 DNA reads TGTGCCAGCTCACCTTCGACAGGGGGCAATGGCTCACCCCTCCACTTT. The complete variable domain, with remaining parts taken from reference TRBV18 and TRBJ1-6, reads NAGVMQNPRHLVRRRGQEARLRCSPMKGHSHVYWYRQLPEEGLKFMVYLQKENIIDESGMPKERFSAEFPKEGPSILRIQQVVRGDSAAYFCASSPSTGGNGSPLHFGNGTRLTVT.

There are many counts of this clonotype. The CDR3, as DNA: TGTGCCAGCAGTGATCTCGAGACCCAGTACTTC. The encoded protein is CASSDLETQYF. V usage is TRBV2 and J usage is TRBJ2-5; no clear D gene. The length of the CDR3 is 11 residues. V gave up 3 bases and J gave up 5 bases, with 4 bases separating them. CDR1 is SNHLY and CDR2 is FYNNEI in the germline V gene.

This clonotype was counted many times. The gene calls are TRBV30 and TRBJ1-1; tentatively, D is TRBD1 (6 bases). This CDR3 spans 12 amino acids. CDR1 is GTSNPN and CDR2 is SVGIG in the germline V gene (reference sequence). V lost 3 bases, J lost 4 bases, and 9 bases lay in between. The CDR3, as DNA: TGTGCCTGGAGCGGACAGTTCACTGAAGCTTTCTTT. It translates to CAWSGQFTEAFF.

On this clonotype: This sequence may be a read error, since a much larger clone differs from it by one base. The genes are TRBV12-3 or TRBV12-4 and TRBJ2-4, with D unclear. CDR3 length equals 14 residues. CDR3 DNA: TGTGCCAGCAGTTTCCCGGGCGGCGATGGGATTCGGTACTTC. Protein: CASSFPGGDGIRYF.

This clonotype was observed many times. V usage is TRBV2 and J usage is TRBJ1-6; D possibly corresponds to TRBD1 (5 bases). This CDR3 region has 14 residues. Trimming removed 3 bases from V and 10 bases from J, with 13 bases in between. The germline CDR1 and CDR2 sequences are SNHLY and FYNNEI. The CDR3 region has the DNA TGTGCCAGCAGTGACAATCAGGGTTCCTCACCCCTCCACTTT. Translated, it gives CASSDNQGSSPLHF.

The CDR3 DNA reads TGTGCCAGCAGCCATGGGGGGGGCTATGAGCAGTTCTTC. It is translated as CASSHGGGYEQFF. This chain joins TRBV7-2 and TRBJ2-1; a weak D match, TRBD2 (7 bases). CDR1 and CDR2 (germline): SGHTA, FQGNSA. The V and J ends lost 5 bases and 8 bases respectively, with 13 bases between them. This CDR3 is 13 amino acids long.

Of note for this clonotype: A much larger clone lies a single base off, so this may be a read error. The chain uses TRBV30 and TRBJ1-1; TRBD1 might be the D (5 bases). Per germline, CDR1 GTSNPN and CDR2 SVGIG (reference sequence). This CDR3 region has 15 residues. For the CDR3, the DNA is TGTGCCTGGAGTGTACGAGGGGTTGGGAGCACTGAAGCTCTCTTT. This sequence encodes CAWSVRGVGSTEALF. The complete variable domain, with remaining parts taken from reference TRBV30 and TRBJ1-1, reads SQTIHQWPATLVQPVGSPLSLECTVEGTSNPNLYWYRQAAGRGLQLLFYSVGIGQISSEVPQNLSASRPQDRQFILSSKKLLLSDSGFYLCAWSVRGVGSTEALFGQGTRLTVV.